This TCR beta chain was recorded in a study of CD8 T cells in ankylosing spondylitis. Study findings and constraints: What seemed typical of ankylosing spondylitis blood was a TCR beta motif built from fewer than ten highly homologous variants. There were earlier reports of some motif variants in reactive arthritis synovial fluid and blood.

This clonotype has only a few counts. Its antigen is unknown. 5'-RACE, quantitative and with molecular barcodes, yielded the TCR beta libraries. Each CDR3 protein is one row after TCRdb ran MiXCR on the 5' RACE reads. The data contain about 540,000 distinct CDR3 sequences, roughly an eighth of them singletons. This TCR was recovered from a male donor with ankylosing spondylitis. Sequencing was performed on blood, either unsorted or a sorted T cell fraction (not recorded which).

The CDR3 DNA is TGTGCCAGCAGCCAAGAGGAACGAGTTGAGCAGTTCTTC. Its protein product is CASSQEERVEQFF. J is TRBJ2-1 and V is TRBV4-2; D is uncertain. Germline CDR1 LGHNA, CDR2 YNFKEQ. V dropped 0 bases and J dropped 9 bases, with 9 bases sitting between them. The CDR3 has 13 amino acids.